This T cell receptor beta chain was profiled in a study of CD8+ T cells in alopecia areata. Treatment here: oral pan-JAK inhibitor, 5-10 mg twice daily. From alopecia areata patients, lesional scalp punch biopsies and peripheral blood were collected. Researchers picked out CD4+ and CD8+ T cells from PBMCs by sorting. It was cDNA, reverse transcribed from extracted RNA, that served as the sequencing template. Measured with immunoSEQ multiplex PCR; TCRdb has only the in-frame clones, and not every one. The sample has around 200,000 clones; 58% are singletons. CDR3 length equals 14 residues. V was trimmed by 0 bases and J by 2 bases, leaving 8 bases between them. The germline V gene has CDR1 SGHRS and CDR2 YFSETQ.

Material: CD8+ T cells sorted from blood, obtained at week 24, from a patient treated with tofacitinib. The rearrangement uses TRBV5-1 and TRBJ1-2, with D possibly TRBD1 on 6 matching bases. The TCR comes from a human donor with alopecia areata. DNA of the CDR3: TGCGCCAGCAGCTTGGCAGGGGACAACTATGGCTACACCTTC. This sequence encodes CASSLAGDNYGYTF.